This T cell receptor beta chain originates from a study of beta chain features in type 1 diabetes listed by TCRdb under 2018. The study in broad terms: Patients and healthy donors did not differ in mean age, gender distribution, total cell number or subset yield. A total of around 100 million sorted cells were examined across all samples, and RNA yield correlated strongly with the number of cells per subset. In the study, TCRB repertoires of sorted circulating CD4+ T cell subsets from recently diagnosed type 1 diabetes patients were compared with those of matched healthy donors. Naive and central memory subsets were obtained from all 28 donors, but regulatory and stem cell-like memory subsets were isolated from only 8 patients and roughly eight healthy donors.

The entire isolated RNA was reverse transcribed using the High Capacity cDNA Reverse Transcription Kit, and thus expressed TCRB transcripts were sequenced. Deep immunoSEQ sequencing was applied to naive, central memory and regulatory T cell samples, giving an average of around 3.8 million total reads per sample. Sorted cells were lysed in RLT buffer, and RNA was extracted using DNase-treated RNeasy Micro or Mini kits according to cell number. To prevent cross-contamination, every cell subset was processed on its own, while patient and healthy donor samples were processed together. The immunoSEQ multiplex PCR was used to amplify TCRB sequences from cDNA, generating 87-bp fragments that spanned the CDR3 region. Sequencing of the amplicons was performed on the Illumina HiSeq platform. In the authors' own workflow: Synthetic template baselines were used to correct PCR bias computationally, reads within Hamming distance 2 were collapsed, and singletons that could not be merged were discarded. Reads were aligned to IMGT to assign V, D and J genes, CDR3 length, and insertions or deletions at six rearrangement sites. Within each subset, clonotype counts were normalized to sorted cell number, after which true diversity and Gini coefficients were computed with the tcR R package. The overlap coefficient, calculated on TCRB nucleotide sequences, was used to quantify repertoire sharing. As a proxy for the pre-selection repertoire, out-of-frame TCRB sequences from naive cells were analyzed. In TCRdb, the immuneACCESS table is reduced to in-frame sequences with V and J assigned. These tables do not hold every clone; where another copy was compared, an unresolved V gene accounts for under half, and the others remain unexplained. For V, J and clone size, that table is used; D and trimming come from the DNA. This sample comprises a few hundred thousand clones, about 29% of them detected only once. The ten largest make up roughly 0.06% of the sample.

The germline V gene encodes CDR1 MNHEY and CDR2 SVGAGI. The junction shows trimming of 5 bases on V and 2 bases on J, plus 7 bases between the germline ends. Taken from cysteine to phenylalanine, the CDR3 has 12 residues. Only the CDR3 region is kept as DNA, spanning 36 bases read in frame from base 1. A single peripheral blood draw of around 0.11 L on average was collected from each donor into heparinised tubes. A BD FACSAria II was used to sort naive, central memory, regulatory and stem cell-like memory CD4+ T cells with a panel that included CD45RO, CCR7, CD25, CD127, CD95 and CD27. Every sorted population had a purity above 95%. PBMCs were separated immediately by Lymphoprep density gradient centrifugation and were stained directly, without being cultured. To minimize batch effects, samples were stained and sorted in pairs, one healthy donor with one patient per experiment. A note on this clone: The antigen it binds to is not known. No much larger clonotype is one base removed from it; base qualities were not supplied.

Overall results and qualifications from the work: Naive, central memory and regulatory TCRB repertoires appeared to be more alike among patients than among healthy donors. PCR might favor shorter templates, but patient and control samples were amplified and corrected together, so any skew would affect both groups equally. Type 1 diabetes patients showed a moderate but significant shortening of TCRB CDR3 length in all four CD4+ subsets. Because cDNA was sequenced instead of genomic DNA, highly expressing activated cells could be over-represented, though the groups showed no difference in activation or CD3 levels. Fewer insertions and more nucleotide deletions at VDJ recombination sites were observed in patients with type 1 diabetes, implying thymic rearrangement abnormalities. HLA sub-analyses involved small numbers of individuals, so any influence of HLA type on TCRB rearrangement remained unresolved.

The sequenced sample consisted of naive CD4+ T cells from blood. What this sample's cell subset or site label stands for: true naive CD4+ T cells. The sequence was obtained from a man younger than 30 in good health. The chain uses TRBV6-5 and TRBJ2-7; the D gene identity is not certain. CDR3 protein: CASSPTTYEQYF. The nucleotide sequence is TGTGCCAGCAGTCCAACAACCTACGAGCAGTACTTC.